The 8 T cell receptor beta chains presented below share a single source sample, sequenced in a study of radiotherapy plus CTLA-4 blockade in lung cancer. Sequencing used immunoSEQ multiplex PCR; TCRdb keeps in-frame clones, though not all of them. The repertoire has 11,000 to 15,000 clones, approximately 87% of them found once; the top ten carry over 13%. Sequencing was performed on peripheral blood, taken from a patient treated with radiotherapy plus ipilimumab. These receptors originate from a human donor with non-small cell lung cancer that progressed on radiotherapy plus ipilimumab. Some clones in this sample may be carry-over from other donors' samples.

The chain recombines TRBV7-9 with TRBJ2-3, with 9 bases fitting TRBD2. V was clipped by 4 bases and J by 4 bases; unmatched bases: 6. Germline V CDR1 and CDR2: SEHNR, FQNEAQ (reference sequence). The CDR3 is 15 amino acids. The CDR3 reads CASSSRSGSPDTQYF. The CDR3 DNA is TGTGCCAGCAGCTCTCGTAGCGGGAGCCCAGATACGCAGTATTTT.

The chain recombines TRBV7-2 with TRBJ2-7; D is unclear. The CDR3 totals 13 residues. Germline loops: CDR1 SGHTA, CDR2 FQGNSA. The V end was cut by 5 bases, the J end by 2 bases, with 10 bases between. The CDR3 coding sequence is TGTGCCAGCAGCGCCCCCGCGGCCTACGAGCAGTACTTC. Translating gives CASSAPAAYEQYF.

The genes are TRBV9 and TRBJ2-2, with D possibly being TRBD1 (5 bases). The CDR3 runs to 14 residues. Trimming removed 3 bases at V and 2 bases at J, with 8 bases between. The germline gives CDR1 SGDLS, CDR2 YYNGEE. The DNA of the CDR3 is TGTGCCAGCAGCGGACAGCTCAACACCGGGGAGCTGTTTTTT. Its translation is CASSGQLNTGELFF.

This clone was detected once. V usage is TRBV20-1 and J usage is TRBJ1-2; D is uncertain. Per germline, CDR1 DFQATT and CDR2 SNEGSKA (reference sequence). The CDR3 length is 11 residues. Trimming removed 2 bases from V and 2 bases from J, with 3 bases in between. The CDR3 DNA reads TGCAGTGCTAGACAAAACTATGGCTACACCTTC. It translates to CSARQNYGYTF.

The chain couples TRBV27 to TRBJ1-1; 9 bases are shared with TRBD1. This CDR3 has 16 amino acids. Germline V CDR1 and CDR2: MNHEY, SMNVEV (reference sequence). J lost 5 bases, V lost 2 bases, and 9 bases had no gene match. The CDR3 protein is CASSLLPGTGPTEAFF. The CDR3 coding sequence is TGTGCCAGCAGTTTACTACCAGGGACAGGGCCTACTGAAGCTTTCTTT.

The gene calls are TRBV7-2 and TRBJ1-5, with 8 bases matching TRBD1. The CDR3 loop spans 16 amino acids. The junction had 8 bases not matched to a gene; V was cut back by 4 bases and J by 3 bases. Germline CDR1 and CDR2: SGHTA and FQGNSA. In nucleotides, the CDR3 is TGTGCCAGCAGCTACTTCCGGGACAGGCCCAATCAGCCCCAGCATTTT. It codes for CASSYFRDRPNQPQHF.

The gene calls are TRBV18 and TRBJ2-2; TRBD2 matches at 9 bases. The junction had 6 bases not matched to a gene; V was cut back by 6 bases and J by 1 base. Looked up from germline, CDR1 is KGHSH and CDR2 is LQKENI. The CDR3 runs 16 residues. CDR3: CASSQTSGKNTGELFF. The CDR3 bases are TGTGCCAGCTCTCAGACTAGCGGAAAGAACACCGGGGAGCTGTTTTTT.

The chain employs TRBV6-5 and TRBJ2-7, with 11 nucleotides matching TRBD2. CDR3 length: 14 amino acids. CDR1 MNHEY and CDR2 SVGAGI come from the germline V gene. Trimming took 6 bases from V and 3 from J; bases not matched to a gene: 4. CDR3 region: CASSLAGGDYEQYF. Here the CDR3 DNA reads TGTGCCAGCAGCCTAGCGGGAGGTGACTACGAGCAGTACTTC.